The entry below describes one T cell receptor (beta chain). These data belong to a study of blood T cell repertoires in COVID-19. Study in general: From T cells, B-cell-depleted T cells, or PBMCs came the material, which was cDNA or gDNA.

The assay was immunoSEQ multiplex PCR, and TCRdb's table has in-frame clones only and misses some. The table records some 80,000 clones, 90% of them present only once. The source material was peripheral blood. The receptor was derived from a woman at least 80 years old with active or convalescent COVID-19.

CDR3 DNA: TGTGCCAGCGGCCTGTATGGCTACACCTTC. Amino acid sequence: CASGLYGYTF. The chain links TRBV28 to TRBJ1-2; no definite D call. V was trimmed by 8 bases and J by 5 bases, leaving 6 bases between them. CDR3 length: 10 amino acids. The germline V gene encodes CDR1 MDHEN and CDR2 SYDVKM.